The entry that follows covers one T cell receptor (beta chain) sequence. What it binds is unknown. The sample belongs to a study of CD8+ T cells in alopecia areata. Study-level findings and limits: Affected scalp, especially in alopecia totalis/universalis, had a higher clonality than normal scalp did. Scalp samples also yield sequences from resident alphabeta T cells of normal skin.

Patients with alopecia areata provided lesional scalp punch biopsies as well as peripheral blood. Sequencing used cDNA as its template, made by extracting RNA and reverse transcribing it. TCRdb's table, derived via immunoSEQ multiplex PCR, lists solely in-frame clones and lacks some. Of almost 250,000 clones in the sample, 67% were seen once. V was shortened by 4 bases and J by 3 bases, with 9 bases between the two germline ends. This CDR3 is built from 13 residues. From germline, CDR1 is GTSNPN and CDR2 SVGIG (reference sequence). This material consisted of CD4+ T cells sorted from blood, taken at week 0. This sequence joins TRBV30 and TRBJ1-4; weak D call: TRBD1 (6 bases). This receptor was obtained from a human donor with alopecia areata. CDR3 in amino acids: CAWKAGANEKLFF. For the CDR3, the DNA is TGTGCCTGGAAGGCAGGGGCTAATGAAAAACTGTTTTTT.